The 8 T cell receptor beta chains presented below share a single source sample, sequenced in a study of blood T cells in healthy people across ages. Next came a second PCR, run for 7 to 11 cycles, which used a sample-barcoded 5' primer along with a J-beta primer mix. TCRdb reanalysed the 5' RACE reads using MiXCR and keeps one entry per CDR3 protein. Here the sample spans 1,100,000 or so distinct CDR3 sequences, 40% to 45% being singletons. The sample was blood. The source of these receptors is a woman aged 60-75 years in good health.

In DNA, the CDR3 is TGTGCCTGGCACCTCTCGGGTTCACCCCTCCACTTT. The encoded protein is CAWHLSGSPLHF. This sequence joins TRBV30 and TRBJ1-6, with unresolved D. Germline V gene data show CDR1 as GTSNPN and CDR2 as SVGIG (reference sequence). Between the trimmed V and J ends, which lost 5 bases and 9 bases, there was a span of 11 bases. The CDR3 runs 12 residues. The whole variable domain, remainder taken from reference TRBV30 and TRBJ1-6, is SQTIHQWPATLVQPVGSPLSLECTVEGTSNPNLYWYRQAAGRGLQLLFYSVGIGQISSEVPQNLSASRPQDRQFILSSKKLLLSDSGFYLCAWHLSGSPLHFGNGTRLTVT.

This sequence joins TRBV12-3 or TRBV12-4 and TRBJ2-6; 9 bases match TRBD1. The CDR3 spans 16 residues. Unmatched junction bases numbered 5, after V lost 8 bases and J lost 0 bases. Here the CDR3 reads CASDGTGNSGANVLTF. Written as DNA, the CDR3 is TGTGCCAGCGATGGGACAGGGAACTCTGGGGCCAACGTCCTGACTTTC.

This clonotype was recorded a few times. The chain recombines TRBV6-5 with TRBJ2-1; D is ambiguous. The CDR3 is 13 residues long. Trimming shortened V by 2 bases and J by 9 bases, and 11 bases separated the two germline ends. CDR1 is MNHEY and CDR2 is SVGAGI in the germline V gene. The DNA for the CDR3 is TGTGCCAGCAGTTACAGTGTAGCTTTTGAGCAGTTCTTC. Protein product: CASSYSVAFEQFF.

The chain uses TRBV7-9 and TRBJ1-1, with D unclear. The CDR3 is 15 amino acids. Trimming stripped 2 bases from V and 1 base from J, with 11 bases between. Germline CDR1 SEHNR, CDR2 FQNEAQ (reference sequence). The CDR3: CASSLSAWGNTEAFF. The CDR3 DNA follows: TGTGCCAGCAGCTTAAGTGCCTGGGGGAACACTGAAGCTTTCTTT.

CDR3 loop: CASSLFSSGAYNEQFF. The DNA for the CDR3 is TGTGCCAGCAGCTTATTCTCTAGCGGAGCATACAATGAGCAGTTCTTC. The chain uses TRBV7-2 and TRBJ2-1; 7 positions agree with TRBD2. This CDR3 is 16 amino acids long. Trimming took 2 bases from V and 4 from J; bases not matched to a gene: 8. CDR1 and CDR2 (germline): SGHTA, FQGNSA.

V gene TRBV12-3 or TRBV12-4 combines with J gene TRBJ1-2; the D gene is possibly TRBD1 (5 bases). Trimming took off 4 bases at V and 4 bases at J, with 13 bases between the two ends. The CDR3 has 14 residues. The CDR3, as DNA: TGTGCCAGCAGTTCAGCAGGGATCGGCTATGGCTACACCTTC. This gives the protein CASSSAGIGYGYTF.

In this sample, this clonotype turned up a few times. The chain carries TRBV15 and TRBJ2-5; tentative D call: TRBD2 (5 bases). The CDR3 contains 12 residues. V was cut by 1 base and J by 5 bases, with 5 bases left in between. Germline CDR1 is LNHNV and CDR2 is YYDKDF (reference sequence). CDR3 sequence: CATSRGRETQYF. For the CDR3, the DNA is TGTGCCACCAGCAGAGGGAGGGAGACCCAGTACTTC.

The rearrangement uses TRBV6-6 and TRBJ2-3; D perhaps matches TRBD2 (5 bases). Trimming removed 5 bases at V and 7 bases at J, with 13 bases between. Per germline, CDR1 MNHNY and CDR2 SVGAGI (reference sequence). This CDR3 has 13 residues. The CDR3 DNA reads as TGTGCCAGCAGTCCCCAAAACGGGAATACGCAGTATTTT. Translating it yields CASSPQNGNTQYF.